Presented here are 5 T cell receptor beta chains from one specimen sequenced in a study of early T cells in non-severe SARS-CoV-2 infection (dated by TCRdb to 2020 to 2022). Libraries were prepared through 5' RACE. The reads were generated on a NextSeq 500. In-frame beta chains were kept once TCRdb had trimmed the public reads at Q25 with fastp and called clones with MiXCR. Under each unique CDR3 protein, matching rows form one entry showing the most common genes and DNA. The sample table shows about 64,000 distinct CDR3 sequences, and about 17% are seen once. The ten top clones hold 7.5% to 10% of the sample. The source was whole blood, collected at baseline. The receptor source for this set is an adult who was a healthcare worker with PCR-confirmed SARS-CoV-2 infection or an uninfected control (not recorded which).

This clonotype was counted between two and nine times. This chain's CDR3 is CASSPSGLGHAIQYF. CDR3 bases: TGTGCCAGCTCACCATCCGGACTGGGACATGCCATTCAGTACTTC. V is TRBV18 and J is TRBJ2-4, with D perhaps TRBD1 (6 bases). Germline V gives CDR1 KGHSH, CDR2 LQKENI. The V gene lost 2 bases and the J gene lost 9 bases, with 17 bases spanning the gap. The CDR3 totals 15 residues.

This clonotype was seen a few times. V gene TRBV9 combines with J gene TRBJ2-7; weak D call: TRBD2 (5 bases). CDR1 is SGDLS, CDR2 YYNGEE, per germline. The V and J ends lost 0 bases and 2 bases respectively, with 9 bases between them. The CDR3 runs to 14 residues. CDR3 sequence (DNA): TGTGCCAGCAGCGTAGTCGCGGGTACCTACGAGCAGTACTTC. Residues: CASSVVAGTYEQYF.

This clonotype turned up a few times. This chain joins TRBV3-1 and TRBJ2-1, with a weak D call TRBD2 (6 bases). V dropped 1 base and J dropped 3 bases, with 13 bases sitting between them. CDR1 and CDR2 from the germline V gene are LGHDT and YNNKEL (reference sequence). The CDR3 covers 16 residues. In DNA, the CDR3 is TGTGCCAGCAGCCAAGTGATGGTTAGCGGCTACAATGAGCAGTTCTTC. This gives the protein CASSQVMVSGYNEQFF.

This chain links TRBV6-6 with TRBJ2-1, with 10 bases identical to TRBD2. The germline V gene encodes CDR1 MNHNY and CDR2 SVGAGI (reference sequence). V was pared by 5 bases and J by 4 bases, with 2 bases of the junction left unmatched. CDR3 length: 14 residues. CDR3 in DNA: TGTGCCAGCAGTAGCGGGAGGGGTTACAATGAGCAGTTCTTC. Amino acids: CASSSGRGYNEQFF.

This clonotype was seen just once. The chain employs TRBV6-6 and TRBJ2-7; possibly TRBD2 for D (7 bases). The germline V gene encodes CDR1 MNHNY and CDR2 SVGAGI (reference sequence). Trimming cost V 0 bases and J 6 bases, with 15 bases left between them. This CDR3 spans 15 amino acids. This CDR3 reads CASSYSGGGGSEQYF. For the CDR3, the DNA is TGTGCCAGCAGTTACTCAGGGGGAGGGGGGAGCGAGCAGTACTTC.